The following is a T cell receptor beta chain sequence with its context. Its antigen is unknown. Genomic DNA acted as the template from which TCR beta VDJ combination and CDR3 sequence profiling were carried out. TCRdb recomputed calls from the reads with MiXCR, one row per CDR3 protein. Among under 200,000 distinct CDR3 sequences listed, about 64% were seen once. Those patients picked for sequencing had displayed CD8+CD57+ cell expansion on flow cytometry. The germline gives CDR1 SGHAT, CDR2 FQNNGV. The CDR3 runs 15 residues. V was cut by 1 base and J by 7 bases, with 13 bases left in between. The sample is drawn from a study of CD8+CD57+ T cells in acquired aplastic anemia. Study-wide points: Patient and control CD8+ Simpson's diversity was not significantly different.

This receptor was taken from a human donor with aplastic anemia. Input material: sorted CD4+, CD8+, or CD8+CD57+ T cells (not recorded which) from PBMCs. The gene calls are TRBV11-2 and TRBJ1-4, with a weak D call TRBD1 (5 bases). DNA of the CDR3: TGTGCCAGCAGCTTAGGGGGGGTTCGACGTGAAAAACTGTTTTTT. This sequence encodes CASSLGGVRREKLFF. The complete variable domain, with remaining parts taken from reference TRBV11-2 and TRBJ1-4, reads EAGVAQSPRYKIIEKRQSVAFWCNPISGHATLYWYQQILGQGPKLLIQFQNNGVVDDSQLPKDRFSAERLKGVDSTLKIQPAKLEDSAVYLCASSLGGVRREKLFFGSGTQLSVL.